The 15 T cell receptor beta chains below were found in one sample sequenced in a study of CD8 T cells in ankylosing spondylitis. One entry per CDR3 protein, called by TCRdb with MiXCR from the 5' RACE reads. The table has 10,000 to 15,000 distinct CDR3 sequences, 2.5% to 3% seen once. Sequenced sample: blood, either unsorted or a sorted T cell fraction (not recorded which). Receptors originate from a male donor with ankylosing spondylitis or in good health (not recorded which).

This clonotype was seen repeatedly, ten times or more. The chain links TRBV9 to TRBJ1-2; 8 bases fit TRBD1. V lost 3 bases to trimming and J lost 8 bases; unmatched junction nucleotides: 18. The CDR3 length is 17 residues. Germline V gene data show CDR1 as SGDLS and CDR2 as YYNGEE. The DNA for the CDR3 is TGTGCCAGCAGCGATACCCCGACGGGGCAGGGGGCACGCGGCTACACCTTC. Its protein is CASSDTPTGQGARGYTF.

Ten or more counts support this clonotype. V is TRBV9 and J is TRBJ2-5, with a tentative D call TRBD1 (5 bases). The germline V gene has CDR1 SGDLS and CDR2 YYNGEE. V shed 0 bases and J shed 5 bases, with 11 bases lying between them. The CDR3 is 14 amino acids. CDR3 protein: CASSVDGRAETQYF. The CDR3 region has the DNA TGTGCCAGCAGCGTAGATGGCAGGGCGGAGACCCAGTACTTC.

This clonotype was observed at least ten times. The V and J genes are TRBV9 and TRBJ2-2, with D uncertain. This CDR3 comprises 13 residues. Germline-derived CDR1 and CDR2 are SGDLS and YYNGEE. The V gene lost 3 bases and the J gene lost 7 bases, with 10 bases spanning the gap. The CDR3 bases are TGTGCCAGCAGCGCTATATTGGGCGGGGAGCTGTTTTTT. Translation gives CASSAILGGELFF.

At least ten counts were recorded for this clonotype. The chain employs TRBV9 and TRBJ2-3; 8 bases line up with TRBD2. CDR3 length: 13 amino acids. Germline V gives CDR1 SGDLS, CDR2 YYNGEE. V shed 2 bases, J shed 7 bases, and the junction held 3 bases outside the gene matches. DNA of the CDR3: TGTGCCAGCAGCGTCCGACTAGCGAATACGCAGTATTTT. Its translation: CASSVRLANTQYF.

This clonotype was seen repeatedly, ten times or more. The chain employs TRBV9 and TRBJ2-1; 8 positions match TRBD1. With 2 bases clipped from V and 3 bases from J, the junction kept 7 bases outside the gene matches. This CDR3 is 16 amino acids long. The germline gives CDR1 SGDLS, CDR2 YYNGEE. This CDR3 reads CASSVLGTGFYNEQFF. In nucleotides, the CDR3 is TGTGCCAGCAGCGTCCTAGGGACAGGCTTCTACAATGAGCAGTTCTTC.

The sample holds many counts of this clonotype. This rearrangement joins TRBV9 to TRBJ2-5; 16 bases line up with TRBD2. From germline, CDR1 is SGDLS and CDR2 YYNGEE. The J segment lost 0 bases and the V segment lost 3 bases, leaving 5 bases of the junction unmatched. The CDR3 loop spans 18 amino acids. The CDR3 is CASSGGTSGGGDQETQYF. The CDR3 DNA is TGTGCCAGCAGCGGCGGGACTAGCGGGGGGGGCGACCAAGAGACCCAGTACTTC.

This clonotype was counted ten times or more. The V call is TRBV9, the J call TRBJ2-1; D remains ambiguous. This CDR3 has 18 residues. V gave up 0 bases and J gave up 5 bases, with 21 bases separating them. The germline CDR1 and CDR2 sequences are SGDLS and YYNGEE. For the CDR3, the DNA is TGTGCCAGCAGCGTAGAGCTCGGCCGGATAGGCCGGAACAATGAGCAGTTCTTC. This encodes CASSVELGRIGRNNEQFF.

The table lists this clonotype with many counts. The chain combines TRBV9 with TRBJ2-2; D might be TRBD1 (7 bases). The V gene lost 1 base and the J gene lost 2 bases, with 18 bases spanning the gap. The CDR3 runs 18 residues. Germline CDR1 SGDLS, CDR2 YYNGEE. In nucleotides, the CDR3 is TGTGCCAGCAGCGTACTAGCGAATGAGGGGGCAAACACCGGGGAGCTGTTTTTT. Amino acids: CASSVLANEGANTGELFF. The variable domain in full, completed from reference TRBV9 and TRBJ2-2, reads DSGVTQTPKHLITATGQRVTLRCSPRSGDLSVYWYQQSLDQGLQFLIQYYNGEERAKGNILERFSAQQFPDLHSELNLSSLELGDSALYFCASSVLANEGANTGELFFGEGSRLTVL.

This clonotype was detected ten times or more. CDR3 nucleotide sequence: TGTGCCAGCAGCGTAAATGAGGGAAACTATGGCTACACCTTC. This codes for CASSVNEGNYGYTF. The genes are TRBV9 and TRBJ1-2; D not resolved. V was cut by 1 base and J by 2 bases, with 9 bases left in between. Per germline, CDR1 SGDLS and CDR2 YYNGEE. The CDR3 has 14 amino acids.

Within the sample, this clonotype is medium-sized. The chain has TRBV9 and TRBJ1-6; D is perhaps TRBD1 (6 bases). Germline assignment: CDR1 SGDLS and CDR2 YYNGEE. This CDR3 has 14 residues. V was cut by 1 base and J by 4 bases, with 6 bases left in between. The CDR3 loop is CASSVQGYNSPLHF. The CDR3 coding sequence is TGTGCCAGCAGCGTACAGGGGTATAATTCACCCCTCCACTTT.

By sample share, this clonotype is medium-sized. J is TRBJ2-3 and V is TRBV9; unclear D gene. This CDR3 region has 14 residues. Trimming took 2 bases from V and 1 from J, leaving 8 bases between them. CDR1 and CDR2 (germline): SGDLS, YYNGEE. The CDR3, as DNA: TGTGCCAGCAGCGTCGCTGACCGCACAGATACGCAGTATTTT. It is translated as CASSVADRTDTQYF.

This clonotype was recorded at least ten times. The rearrangement joins TRBV9 to TRBJ1-1; D is unclear. The ends were cut back, 0 bases at V and 1 base at J, with 7 bases in the middle. Germline V gives CDR1 SGDLS, CDR2 YYNGEE. The CDR3 covers 14 residues. Here the CDR3 DNA reads TGTGCCAGCAGCGTAGATCTCGCGAACACTGAAGCTTTCTTT. This translates into CASSVDLANTEAFF. The complete variable domain, with remaining parts taken from reference TRBV9 and TRBJ1-1, reads DSGVTQTPKHLITATGQRVTLRCSPRSGDLSVYWYQQSLDQGLQFLIQYYNGEERAKGNILERFSAQQFPDLHSELNLSSLELGDSALYFCASSVDLANTEAFFGQGTRLTVV.

The sample holds many counts of this clonotype. The CDR3 loop is CASSVYDPLESGELFF. Here the CDR3 DNA reads TGTGCCAGCAGCGTTTACGACCCTTTAGAATCCGGGGAGCTGTTTTTT. V gene TRBV9 combines with J gene TRBJ2-2, with D unresolved. The CDR3 is made up of 16 amino acids. Germline lookup yields CDR1 SGDLS and CDR2 YYNGEE. Deletions cut 2 bases from V and 6 bases from J, with 17 bases between.

This clonotype was recorded many times. V usage is TRBV21-1 and J usage is TRBJ2-6; the table's D call TRBD1 went unverified against the DNA. TRBV21-1 is shown as a pseudogene. CDR3 size: 21 residues. CDR3 sequence: CASIWRGREMVPRSGANVLTF. CDR3 nucleotides: TGTGCCAGCATATGGCGGGGCAGGGAGATGGTCCCTCGCTCTGGGGCCAACGTCCTGACTTTC.

Many counts were recorded for this clonotype. The chain couples TRBV9 to TRBJ2-3, with TRBD2 identical over 7 bases. V shed 1 base, J shed 2 bases, and the junction held 7 bases outside the gene matches. The V gene's germline CDR1 is SGDLS and CDR2 YYNGEE. The CDR3 has 16 residues. CDR3 sequence: CASSVLGGSDTDTQYF. For the CDR3, the DNA is TGTGCCAGCAGCGTACTGGGCGGGAGCGACACAGATACGCAGTATTTT.